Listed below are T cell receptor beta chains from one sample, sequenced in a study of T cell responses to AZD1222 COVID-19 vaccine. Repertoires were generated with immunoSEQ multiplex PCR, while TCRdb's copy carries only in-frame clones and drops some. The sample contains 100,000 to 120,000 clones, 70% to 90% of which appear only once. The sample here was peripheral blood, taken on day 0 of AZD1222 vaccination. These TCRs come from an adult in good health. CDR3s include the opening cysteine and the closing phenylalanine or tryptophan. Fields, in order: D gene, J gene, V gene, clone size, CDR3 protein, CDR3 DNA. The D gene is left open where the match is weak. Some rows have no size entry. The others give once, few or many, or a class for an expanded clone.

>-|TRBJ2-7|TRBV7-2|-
CASSRTVASEQYF
TGTGCCAGCAGCCGGACAGTGGCCTCGGAGCAGTACTTC
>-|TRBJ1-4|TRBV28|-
CASSSQGYTNEKLFF
TGTGCCAGCAGTTCTCAGGGGTATACAAATGAAAAACTGTTTTTT
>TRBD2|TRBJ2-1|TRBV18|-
CASSPAALAGGRNEQFF
TGTGCCAGCTCACCAGCGGCCCTAGCGGGAGGTAGGAATGAGCAGTTCTTC
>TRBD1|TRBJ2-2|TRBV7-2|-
CASSPGQGGTGELFF
TGTGCCAGCAGCCCCGGACAGGGAGGCACCGGGGAGCTGTTTTTT
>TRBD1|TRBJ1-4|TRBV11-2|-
CASSSGQDGEKLFF
TGTGCCAGCAGCTCGGGACAGGATGGGGAAAAACTGTTTTTT
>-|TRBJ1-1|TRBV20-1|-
CSAGDNTEAFF
TGCAGTGCTGGGGATAACACTGAAGCTTTCTTT
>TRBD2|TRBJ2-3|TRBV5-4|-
CASRATSGGADTQYF
TGTGCCAGCAGGGCTACTAGCGGGGGCGCAGATACGCAGTATTTT
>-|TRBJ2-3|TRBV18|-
CASSPNSLASTDTQYF
TGTGCCAGCTCACCAAACTCTTTAGCTAGCACAGATACGCAGTATTTT
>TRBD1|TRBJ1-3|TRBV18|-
CASSPLHGTGVAKESGNTIYF
TGTGCCAGCTCACCGCTACATGGGACAGGGGTCGCGAAGGAGTCTGGAAACACCATATATTTT
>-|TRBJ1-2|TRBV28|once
CASRLQGSGANYGYTF
TGTGCCAGCAGATTGCAGGGCTCTGGAGCTAACTATGGCTACACCTTC